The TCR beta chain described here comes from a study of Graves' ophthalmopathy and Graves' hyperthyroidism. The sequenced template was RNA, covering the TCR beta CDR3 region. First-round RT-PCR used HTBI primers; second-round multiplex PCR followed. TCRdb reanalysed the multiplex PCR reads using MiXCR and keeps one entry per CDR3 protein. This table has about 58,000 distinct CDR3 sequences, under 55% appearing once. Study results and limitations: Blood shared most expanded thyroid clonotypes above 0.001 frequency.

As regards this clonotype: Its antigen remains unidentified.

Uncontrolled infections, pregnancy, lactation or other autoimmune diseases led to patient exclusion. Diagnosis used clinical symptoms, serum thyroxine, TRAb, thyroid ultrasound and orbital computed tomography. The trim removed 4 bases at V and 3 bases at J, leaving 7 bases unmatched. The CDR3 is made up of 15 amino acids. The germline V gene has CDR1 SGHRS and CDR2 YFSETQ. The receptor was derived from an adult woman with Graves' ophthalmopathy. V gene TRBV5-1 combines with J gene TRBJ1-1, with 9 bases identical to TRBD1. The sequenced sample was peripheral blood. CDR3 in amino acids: CASSPDRGLDTEAFF. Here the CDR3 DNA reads TGCGCCAGCAGCCCGGACAGGGGACTCGACACTGAAGCTTTCTTT.